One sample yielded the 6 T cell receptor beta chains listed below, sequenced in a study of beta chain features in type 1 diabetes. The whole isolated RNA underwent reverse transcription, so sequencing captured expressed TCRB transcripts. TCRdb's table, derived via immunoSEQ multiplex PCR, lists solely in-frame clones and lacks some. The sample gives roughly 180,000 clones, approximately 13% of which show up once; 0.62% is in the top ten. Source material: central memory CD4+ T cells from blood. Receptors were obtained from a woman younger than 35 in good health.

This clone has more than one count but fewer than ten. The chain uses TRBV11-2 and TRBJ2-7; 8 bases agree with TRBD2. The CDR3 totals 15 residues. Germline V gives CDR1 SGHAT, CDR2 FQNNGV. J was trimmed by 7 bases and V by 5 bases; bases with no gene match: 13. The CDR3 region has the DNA TGTGCCAGCAGCATCTGGAGCGGGAGCCATGGGGAGCAGTACTTC. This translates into CASSIWSGSHGEQYF.

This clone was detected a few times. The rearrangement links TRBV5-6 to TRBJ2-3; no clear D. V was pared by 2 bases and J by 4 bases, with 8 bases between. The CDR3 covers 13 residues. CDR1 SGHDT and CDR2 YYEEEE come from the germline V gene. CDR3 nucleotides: TGTGCCAGCAGCTTTCTACAGTCAGATACGCAGTATTTT. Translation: CASSFLQSDTQYF. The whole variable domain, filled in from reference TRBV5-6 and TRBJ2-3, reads DAGVTQSPTHLIKTRGQQVTLRCSPKSGHDTVSWYQQALGQGPQFIFQYYEEEERQRGNFPDRFSGHQFPNYSSELNVNALLLGDSALYLCASSFLQSDTQYFGPGTRLTVL.

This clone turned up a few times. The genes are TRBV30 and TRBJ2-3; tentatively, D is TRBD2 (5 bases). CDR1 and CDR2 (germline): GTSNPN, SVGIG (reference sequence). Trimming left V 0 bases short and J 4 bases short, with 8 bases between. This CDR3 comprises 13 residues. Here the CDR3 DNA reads TGTGCCTGGAGTGTCAAGGGAGCAGATACGCAGTATTTT. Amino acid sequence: CAWSVKGADTQYF.

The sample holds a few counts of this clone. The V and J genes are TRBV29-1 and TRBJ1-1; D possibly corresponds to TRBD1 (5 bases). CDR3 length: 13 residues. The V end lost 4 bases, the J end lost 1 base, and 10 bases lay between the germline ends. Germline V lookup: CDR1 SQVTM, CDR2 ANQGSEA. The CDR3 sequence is CSVVSGQNTEAFF. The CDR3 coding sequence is TGCAGCGTTGTTTCCGGACAGAACACTGAAGCTTTCTTT.

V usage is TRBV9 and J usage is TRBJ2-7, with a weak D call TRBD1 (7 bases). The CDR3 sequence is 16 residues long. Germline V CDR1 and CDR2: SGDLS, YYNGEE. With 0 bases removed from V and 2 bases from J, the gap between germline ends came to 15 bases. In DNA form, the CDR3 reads TGTGCCAGCAGCGTAGTTGCGGGGACAGACACCTACGAGCAGTACTTC. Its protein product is CASSVVAGTDTYEQYF.

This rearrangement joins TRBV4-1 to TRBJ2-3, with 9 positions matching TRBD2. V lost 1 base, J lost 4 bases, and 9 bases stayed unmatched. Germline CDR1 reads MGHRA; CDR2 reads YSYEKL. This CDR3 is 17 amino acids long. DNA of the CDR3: TGCGCCAGCAGCCAAGGAGGCGGGAGGGCCCACCCAGATACGCAGTATTTT. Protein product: CASSQGGGRAHPDTQYF.